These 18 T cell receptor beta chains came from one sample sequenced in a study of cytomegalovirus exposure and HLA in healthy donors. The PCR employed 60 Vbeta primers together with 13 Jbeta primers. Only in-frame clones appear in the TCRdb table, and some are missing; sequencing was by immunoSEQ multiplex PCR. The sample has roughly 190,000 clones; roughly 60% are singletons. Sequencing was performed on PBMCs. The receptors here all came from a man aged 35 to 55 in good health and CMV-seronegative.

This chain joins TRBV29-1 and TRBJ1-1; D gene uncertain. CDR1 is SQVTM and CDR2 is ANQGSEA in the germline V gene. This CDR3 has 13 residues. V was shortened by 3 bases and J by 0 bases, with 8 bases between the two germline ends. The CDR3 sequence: CSVEGRLNTEAFF. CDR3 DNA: TGCAGCGTTGAGGGCAGGTTGAACACTGAAGCTTTCTTT.

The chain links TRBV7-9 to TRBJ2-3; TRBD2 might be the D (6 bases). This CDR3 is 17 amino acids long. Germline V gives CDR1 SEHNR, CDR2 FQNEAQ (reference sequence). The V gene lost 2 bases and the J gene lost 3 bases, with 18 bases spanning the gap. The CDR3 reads CASSLMWEARNTDTQYF. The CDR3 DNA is TGTGCCAGCAGCTTAATGTGGGAGGCCAGAAATACAGATACGCAGTATTTT.

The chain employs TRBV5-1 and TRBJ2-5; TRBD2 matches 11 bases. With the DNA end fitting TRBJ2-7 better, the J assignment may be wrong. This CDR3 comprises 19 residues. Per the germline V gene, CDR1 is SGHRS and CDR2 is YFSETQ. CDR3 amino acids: CASSRGTLGTSGTPYEQYF. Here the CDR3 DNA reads TGCGCCAGCAGCCGTGGGACACTTGGGACTAGCGGAACTCCCTACGAGCAGTACTTC.

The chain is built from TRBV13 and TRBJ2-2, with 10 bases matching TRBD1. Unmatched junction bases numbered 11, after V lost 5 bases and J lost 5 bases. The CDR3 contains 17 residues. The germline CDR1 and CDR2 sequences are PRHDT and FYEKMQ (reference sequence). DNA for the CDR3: TGTGCCAGCAGCCCGTACCACAGGACAGGGGGAACCGGGGAGCTGTTTTTT. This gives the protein CASSPYHRTGGTGELFF. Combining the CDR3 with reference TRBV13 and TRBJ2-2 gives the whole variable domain AAGVIQSPRHLIKEKRETATLKCYPIPRHDTVYWYQQGPGQDPQFLISFYEKMQSDKGSIPDRFSAQQFSDYHSELNMSSLELGDSALYFCASSPYHRTGGTGELFFGEGSRLTVL.

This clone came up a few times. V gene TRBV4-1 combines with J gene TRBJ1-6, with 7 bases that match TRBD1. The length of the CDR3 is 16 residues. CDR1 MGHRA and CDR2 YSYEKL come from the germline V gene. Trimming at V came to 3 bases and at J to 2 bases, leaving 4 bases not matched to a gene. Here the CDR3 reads CASSQGQRTYNSPLHF. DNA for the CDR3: TGCGCCAGCAGCCAGGGACAGCGGACCTATAATTCACCCCTCCACTTT.

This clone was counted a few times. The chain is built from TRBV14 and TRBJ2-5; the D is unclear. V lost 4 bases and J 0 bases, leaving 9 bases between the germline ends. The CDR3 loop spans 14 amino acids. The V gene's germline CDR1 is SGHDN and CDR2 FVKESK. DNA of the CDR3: TGTGCCAGCAGCCCCCTTGGCAACCAAGAGACCCAGTACTTC. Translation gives CASSPLGNQETQYF.

The CDR3 reads CASSGGMMNTEAFF. The CDR3 bases are TGTGCCAGCTCAGGGGGCATGATGAACACTGAAGCTTTCTTT. V gene TRBV18 combines with J gene TRBJ1-1, with D possibly matching TRBD1 (6 bases). CDR1 and CDR2 from the germline V gene are KGHSH and LQKENI. V lost 5 bases and J 0 bases, leaving 10 bases between the germline ends. The CDR3 covers 14 residues. The full variable domain, completed using reference TRBV18 and TRBJ1-1, is NAGVMQNPRHLVRRRGQEARLRCSPMKGHSHVYWYRQLPEEGLKFMVYLQKENIIDESGMPKERFSAEFPKEGPSILRIQQVVRGDSAAYFCASSGGMMNTEAFFGQGTRLTVV.

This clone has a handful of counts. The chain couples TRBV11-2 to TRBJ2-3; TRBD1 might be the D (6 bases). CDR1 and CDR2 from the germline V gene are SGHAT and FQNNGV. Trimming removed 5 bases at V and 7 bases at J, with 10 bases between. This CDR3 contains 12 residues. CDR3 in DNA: TGTGCCAGCAGCCCAGACAGGAATACGCAGTATTTT. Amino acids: CASSPDRNTQYF.

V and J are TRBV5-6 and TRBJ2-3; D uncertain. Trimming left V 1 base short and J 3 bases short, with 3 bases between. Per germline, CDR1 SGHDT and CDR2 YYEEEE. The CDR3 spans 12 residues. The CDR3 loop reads CASSLPTDTQYF. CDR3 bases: TGTGCCAGCAGCTTGCCGACAGATACGCAGTATTTT.

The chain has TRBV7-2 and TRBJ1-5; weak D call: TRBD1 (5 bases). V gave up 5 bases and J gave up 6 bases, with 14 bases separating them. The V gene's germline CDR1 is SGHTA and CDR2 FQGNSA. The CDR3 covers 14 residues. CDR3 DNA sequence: TGTGCCAGCAGCCAACAAAGGGGAGGTCAGCCCCAGCATTTT. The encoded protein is CASSQQRGGQPQHF.

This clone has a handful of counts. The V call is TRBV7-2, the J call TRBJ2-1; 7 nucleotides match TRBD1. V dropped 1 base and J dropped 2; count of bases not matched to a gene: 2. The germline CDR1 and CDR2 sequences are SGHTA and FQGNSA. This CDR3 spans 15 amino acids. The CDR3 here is CASSLEGAPYNEQFF. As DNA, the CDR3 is TGTGCCAGCAGCTTAGAGGGGGCCCCCTACAATGAGCAGTTCTTC.

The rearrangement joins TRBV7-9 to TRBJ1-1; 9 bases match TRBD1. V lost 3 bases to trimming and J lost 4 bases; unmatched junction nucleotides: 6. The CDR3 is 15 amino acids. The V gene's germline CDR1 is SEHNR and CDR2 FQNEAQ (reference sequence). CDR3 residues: CASSFWTGEGTEAFF. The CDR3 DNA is TGTGCCAGCAGCTTTTGGACAGGGGAGGGCACTGAAGCTTTCTTT.

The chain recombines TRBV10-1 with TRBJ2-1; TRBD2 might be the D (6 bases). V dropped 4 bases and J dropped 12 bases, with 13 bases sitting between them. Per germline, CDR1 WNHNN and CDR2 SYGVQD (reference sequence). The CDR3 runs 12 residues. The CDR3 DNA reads TGCGCCAGCAGTGTGGAGGGTCTAATGCAGTTCTTC. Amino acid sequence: CASSVEGLMQFF.

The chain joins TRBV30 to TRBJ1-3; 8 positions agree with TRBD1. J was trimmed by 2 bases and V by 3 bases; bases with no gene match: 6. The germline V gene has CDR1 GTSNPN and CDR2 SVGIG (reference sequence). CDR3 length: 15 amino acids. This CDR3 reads CAWRTQGATGNTIYF. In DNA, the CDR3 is TGTGCCTGGAGGACCCAGGGGGCTACTGGAAACACCATATATTTT.

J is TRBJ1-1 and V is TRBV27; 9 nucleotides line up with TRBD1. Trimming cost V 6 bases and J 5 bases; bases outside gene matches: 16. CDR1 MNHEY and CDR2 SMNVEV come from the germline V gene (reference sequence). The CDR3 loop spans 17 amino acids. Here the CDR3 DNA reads TGTGCCAGCAGCCTCGGGACAGGGATTAAGGTTAGGACTGAAGCTTTCTTT. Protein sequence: CASSLGTGIKVRTEAFF.

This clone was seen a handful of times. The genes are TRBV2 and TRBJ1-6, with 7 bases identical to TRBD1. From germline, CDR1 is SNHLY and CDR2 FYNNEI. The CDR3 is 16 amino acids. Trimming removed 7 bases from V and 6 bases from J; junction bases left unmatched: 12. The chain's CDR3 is CASKGQPSLVNSPLHF. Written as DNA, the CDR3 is TGTGCCAGCAAGGGACAGCCCTCGCTTGTTAATTCACCCCTCCACTTT.

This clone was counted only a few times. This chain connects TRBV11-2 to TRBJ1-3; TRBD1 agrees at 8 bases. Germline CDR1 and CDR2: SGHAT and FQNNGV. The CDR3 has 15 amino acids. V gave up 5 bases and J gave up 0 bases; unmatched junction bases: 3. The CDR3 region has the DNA TGTGCCAGCAGCGCTACAGGGGGCTCTGGAAACACCATATATTTT. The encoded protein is CASSATGGSGNTIYF.

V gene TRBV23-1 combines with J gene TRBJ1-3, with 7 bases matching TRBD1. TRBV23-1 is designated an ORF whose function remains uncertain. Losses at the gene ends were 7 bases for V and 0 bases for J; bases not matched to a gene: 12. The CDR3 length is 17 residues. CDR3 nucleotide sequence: TGCGCCAGCAAAGTGCGAGGGGGCAGGAGCTCTGGAAACACCATATATTTT. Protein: CASKVRGGRSSGNTIYF.